Here is one T cell receptor (beta chain) with its context. Its target is unknown. The data were obtained in a study of T-cell memory formation after mild COVID-19. Turning to the study itself: TCR clusters mostly belonged to single donors.

The CDR3 contains 11 residues. Germline CDR1 reads SQVTM; CDR2 reads ANQGSEA. The V gene lost 6 bases and the J gene lost 4 bases, with 7 bases spanning the gap. Findings and limits, study-wide: Several responding clones turned up in pre-infection memory, indicating that cross-reactive memory may have taken part. Day 15 to 85 contracting clones showed balanced CD4/CD8; later expanders leaned CD4+.

After 5'RACE with constant-segment primers, TCR alpha and TCR beta cDNA libraries carrying sample barcodes and UMIs were obtained. TCRdb processed the 5' RACE reads anew with MiXCR; each CDR3 protein has one entry. This table holds about 240,000 distinct CDR3 sequences, around a tenth found once. Sequencing was done on a sample of PBMCs or a T cell subset sorted from them (not recorded which). The sequence was collected from a man younger than 35 who had mild COVID-19 (a few samples of this study predate the infection). Cell type and time point are not known. The chain carries TRBV29-1 and TRBJ2-1; no definite D call. CDR3 DNA sequence: TGCAGCGTGCTTATATACAATGAGCAGTTCTTC. It is translated as CSVLIYNEQFF.